The clone carrying this TCR beta chain occurred once. Its antigen remains unknown. From the 5' RACE reads, TCRdb called clonotypes with MiXCR, one entry per CDR3 protein. Of 1.5 million to 2 million distinct CDR3 sequences in the sample, less than 35% were seen once. This record belongs to a study of identical twins. Study results and caveats: It was cross-sectional statistical analysis, not following the same donors, that the conclusions relied on. Within twin pairs, the out-of-frame alpha sequences they shared showed excess low generation probability.

Only healthy Caucasians were included as donors. The trim removed 6 bases at V and 11 bases at J, leaving 15 bases unmatched. Germline CDR1 is MDHEN and CDR2 is SYDVKM. CDR3 length equals 15 residues. The chain has TRBV28 and TRBJ2-5; 10 bases agree with TRBD1. The sequence derives from a newborn girl in good health. Sequencing was performed on cord blood. CDR3 nucleotide sequence: TGTGCCAGCAGACCTTACCAGACAGGGGGCGATGAGCAGTACTTC. Translated: CASRPYQTGGDEQYF.